The subject of this entry is one T cell receptor (beta chain). The antigen is not known. The CDR3 contains 15 residues. V was shortened by 5 bases and J by 5 bases, with 17 bases between the two germline ends. Germline V lookup: CDR1 LNHNV, CDR2 YYDKDF (reference sequence). Amplification used 60 Vbeta primers and 13 Jbeta primers. As originally analysed: Later analysis identified tens of millions of unique TCR beta chains, about 10 million shared. The protocol was immunoSEQ multiplex PCR, while the TCRdb copy is restricted to in-frame clones and leaves out a portion. V and J calls and clone size are as listed in that table; D and trimming were resolved from the DNA. Here the sample spans roughly 170,000 clones, under 80% being singletons. The data were obtained in a study of cytomegalovirus exposure and HLA in healthy donors. Whole-study findings and limits: In a later analysis, common viral pathogens appeared linked to several of the most significant clusters. TCR beta V- and J-gene trimming was later associated with a missense DCLRE1C variant.

Sequencing was carried out using PBMCs. The origin of this receptor is a woman aged 45-65 years in good health and CMV-seropositive. This sequence joins TRBV15 and TRBJ2-3, with D possibly being TRBD2 (6 bases). CDR3 amino acids: CATSGGGASGDTQYF. For the CDR3, the DNA is TGTGCCACCAGCGGCGGCGGGGCGTCAGGAGATACGCAGTATTTT.